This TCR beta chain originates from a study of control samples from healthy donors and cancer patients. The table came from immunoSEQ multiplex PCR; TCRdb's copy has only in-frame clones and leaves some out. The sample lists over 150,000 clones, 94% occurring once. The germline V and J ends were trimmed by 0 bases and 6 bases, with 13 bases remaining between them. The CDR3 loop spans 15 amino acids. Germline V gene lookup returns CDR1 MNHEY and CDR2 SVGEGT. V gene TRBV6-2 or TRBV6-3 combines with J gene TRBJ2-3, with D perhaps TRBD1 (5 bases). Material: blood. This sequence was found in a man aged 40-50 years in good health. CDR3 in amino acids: CASSYSGLKGDTQYF. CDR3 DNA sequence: TGTGCCAGCAGTTACTCGGGGCTCAAGGGGGATACGCAGTATTTT.